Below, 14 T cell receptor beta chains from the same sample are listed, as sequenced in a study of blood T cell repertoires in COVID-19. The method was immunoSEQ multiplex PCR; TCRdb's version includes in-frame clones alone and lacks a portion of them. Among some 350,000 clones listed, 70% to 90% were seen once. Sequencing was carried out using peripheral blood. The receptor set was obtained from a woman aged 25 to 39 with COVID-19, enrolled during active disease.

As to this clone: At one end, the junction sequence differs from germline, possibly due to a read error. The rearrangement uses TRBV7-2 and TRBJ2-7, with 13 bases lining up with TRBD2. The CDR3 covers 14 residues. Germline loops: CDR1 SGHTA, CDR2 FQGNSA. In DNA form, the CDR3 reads TGTGCCAGCAGCCCGGCCGGGACTAGCGGGAACATAGACTTC. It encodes CASSPAGTSGNIDF.

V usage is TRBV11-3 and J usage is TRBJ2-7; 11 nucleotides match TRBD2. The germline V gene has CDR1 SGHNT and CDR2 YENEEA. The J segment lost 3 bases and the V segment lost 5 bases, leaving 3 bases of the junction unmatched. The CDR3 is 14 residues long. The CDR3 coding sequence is TGTGCCAGCAGCCCCGGGACTAGCGGCTACGAGCAGTACTTC. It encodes CASSPGTSGYEQYF.

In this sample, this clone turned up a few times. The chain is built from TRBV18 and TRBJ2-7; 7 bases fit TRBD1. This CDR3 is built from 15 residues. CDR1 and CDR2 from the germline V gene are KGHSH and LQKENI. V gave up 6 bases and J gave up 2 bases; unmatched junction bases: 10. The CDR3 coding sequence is TGTGCCAGCTCTCAACAGGGGACGTCCGCCTACGAGCAGTACTTC. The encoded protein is CASSQQGTSAYEQYF. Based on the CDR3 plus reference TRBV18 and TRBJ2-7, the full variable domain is NAGVMQNPRHLVRRRGQEARLRCSPMKGHSHVYWYRQLPEEGLKFMVYLQKENIIDESGMPKERFSAEFPKEGPSILRIQQVVRGDSAAYFCASSQQGTSAYEQYFGPGTRLTVT.

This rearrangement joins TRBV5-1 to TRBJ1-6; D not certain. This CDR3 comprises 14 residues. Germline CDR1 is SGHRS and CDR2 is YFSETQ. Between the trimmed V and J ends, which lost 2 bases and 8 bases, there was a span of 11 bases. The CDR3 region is CASSLVGEDSPLHF. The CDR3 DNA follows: TGCGCCAGCAGCTTAGTCGGGGAAGATTCACCCCTCCACTTT.

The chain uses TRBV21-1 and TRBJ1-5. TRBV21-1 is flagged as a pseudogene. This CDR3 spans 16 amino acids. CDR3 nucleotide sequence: TGTGCCAGCAGCAAAGTGTCGGCGGAGGTTGGTCAGCCCCAGCATTTT. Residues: CASSKVSAEVGQPQHF.

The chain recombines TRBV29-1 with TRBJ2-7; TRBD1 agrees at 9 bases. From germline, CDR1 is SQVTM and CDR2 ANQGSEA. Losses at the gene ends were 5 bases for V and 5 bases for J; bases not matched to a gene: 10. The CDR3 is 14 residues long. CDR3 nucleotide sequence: TGCAGCGTTCTTAGGACAGGGGCTGATAACGAGCAGTACTTC. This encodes CSVLRTGADNEQYF.

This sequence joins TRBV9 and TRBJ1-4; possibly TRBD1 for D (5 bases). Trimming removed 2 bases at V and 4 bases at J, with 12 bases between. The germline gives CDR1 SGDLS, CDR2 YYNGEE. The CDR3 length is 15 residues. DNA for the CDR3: TGTGCCAGCAGCGTGGGCGGGACGGTTAATGAAAAACTGTTTTTT. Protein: CASSVGGTVNEKLFF.

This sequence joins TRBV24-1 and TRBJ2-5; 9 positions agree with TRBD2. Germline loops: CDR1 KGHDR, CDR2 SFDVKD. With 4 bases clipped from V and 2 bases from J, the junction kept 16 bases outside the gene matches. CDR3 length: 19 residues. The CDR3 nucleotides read TGTGCCACCAGTGACGCGGGAGGGGGCGCCGCGGGAGGACAAGAGACCCAGTACTTC. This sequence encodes CATSDAGGGAAGGQETQYF.

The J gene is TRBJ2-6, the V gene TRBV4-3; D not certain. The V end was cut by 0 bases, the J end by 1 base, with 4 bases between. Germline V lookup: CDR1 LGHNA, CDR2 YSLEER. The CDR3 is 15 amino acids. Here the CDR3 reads CASSQDTSGANVLTF. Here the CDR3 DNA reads TGCGCCAGCAGCCAAGACACTTCTGGGGCCAACGTCCTGACTTTC.

CDR3 nucleotides: TGTGCCAGTAGTATAGGGGCTGGCGGGAGTATAAATGAGCAGTTCTTC. This encodes CASSIGAGGSINEQFF. The chain couples TRBV19 to TRBJ2-1; TRBD2 agrees at 7 bases. This CDR3 has 16 residues. V dropped 1 base and J dropped 7; count of bases not matched to a gene: 10. CDR1 LNHDA and CDR2 SQIVND come from the germline V gene (reference sequence).

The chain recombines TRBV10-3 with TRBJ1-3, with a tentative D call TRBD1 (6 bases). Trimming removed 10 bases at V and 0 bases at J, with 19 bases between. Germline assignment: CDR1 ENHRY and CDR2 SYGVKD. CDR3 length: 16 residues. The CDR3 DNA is TGTGCCACGATAAATGAGGGGGTCCGCTCTGGAAACACCATATATTTT. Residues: CATINEGVRSGNTIYF.

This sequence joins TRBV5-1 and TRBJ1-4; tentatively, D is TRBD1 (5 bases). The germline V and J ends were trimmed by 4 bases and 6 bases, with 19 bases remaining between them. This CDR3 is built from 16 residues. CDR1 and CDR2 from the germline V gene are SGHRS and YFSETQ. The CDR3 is CASSTHGGTGDEKLFF. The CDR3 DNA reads TGCGCCAGCAGCACCCACGGGGGGACCGGGGATGAAAAACTGTTTTTT. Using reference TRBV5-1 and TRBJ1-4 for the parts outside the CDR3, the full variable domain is KAGVTQTPRYLIKTRGQQVTLSCSPISGHRSVSWYQQTPGQGLQFLFEYFSETQRNKGNFPGRFSGRQFSNSRSEMNVSTLELGDSALYLCASSTHGGTGDEKLFFGSGTQLSVL.

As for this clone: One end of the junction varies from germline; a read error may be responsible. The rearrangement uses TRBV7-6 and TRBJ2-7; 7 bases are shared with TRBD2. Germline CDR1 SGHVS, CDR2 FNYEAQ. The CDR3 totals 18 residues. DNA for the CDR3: TGTGCCAGCAGCCTCCCCAAGCGGGGCAACTCTGCCTCCCACGAGCAGTACTTC. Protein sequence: CASSLPKRGNSASHEQYF.

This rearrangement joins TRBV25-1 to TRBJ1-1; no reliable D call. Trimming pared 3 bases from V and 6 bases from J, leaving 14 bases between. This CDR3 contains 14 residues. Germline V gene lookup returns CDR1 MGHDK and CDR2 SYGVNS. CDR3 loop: CASSEFREYAEAFF. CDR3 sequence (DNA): TGTGCCAGCAGTGAGTTTAGGGAGTACGCTGAAGCTTTCTTT.